Presented here are 26 T cell receptor beta chains from one specimen sequenced in a study of T cells after yellow fever vaccination. TCRdb re-called the 5' RACE reads through MiXCR, storing one row per CDR3 protein. The sample shows under 500,000 distinct CDR3 sequences, over 15% of them seen only once. The specimen was PBMCs, collected before the yellow fever booster vaccination. The origin of the receptors is a man between 18 and 35 years old who received the YFV17D yellow fever vaccine.

This chain connects TRBV24-1 to TRBJ1-2; TRBD1 matches 11 bases. From germline, CDR1 is KGHDR and CDR2 SFDVKD. The CDR3 has 15 amino acids. The V segment lost 4 bases and the J segment 6 bases; nucleotides outside the gene matches: 6. DNA of the CDR3: TGTGCCACCAGTGACGGGACAGGGGGTAGGAATGGCTACACCTTC. This sequence encodes CATSDGTGGRNGYTF.

This clonotype was counted between two and nine times. The chain joins TRBV5-1 to TRBJ1-5; 9 nucleotides align to TRBD1. The CDR3 extends over 13 amino acids. After removal of 4 bases from V and 7 bases from J, the junction contained 3 bases not matched to a gene. Germline assignment: CDR1 SGHRS and CDR2 YFSETQ. The CDR3 region has the DNA TGCGCCAGCAGCCGACAGGGGGAACAGCCCCAGCATTTT. Protein sequence: CASSRQGEQPQHF.

The chain recombines TRBV5-6 with TRBJ2-4, with 9 bases identical to TRBD2. After removal of 1 base from V and 8 bases from J, the junction contained 1 base not matched to a gene. The CDR3 length is 13 residues. Germline lookup yields CDR1 SGHDT and CDR2 YYEEEE. Written as DNA, the CDR3 is TGTGCCAGCAGCTTGCGCGGGAGGGACATTCAGTACTTC. Residues: CASSLRGRDIQYF.

This sequence joins TRBV3-1 and TRBJ2-3; 9 nucleotides agree with TRBD2. V lost 4 bases, J lost 8 bases, and 10 bases stayed unmatched. The CDR3 is 15 residues long. Germline V gives CDR1 LGHDT, CDR2 YNNKEL (reference sequence). The CDR3 coding sequence is TGTGCCAGCAGCCGTTCTAGCGGGGAAAGAGCTACGCAGTATTTT. Translated, it gives CASSRSSGERATQYF.

This clonotype was seen more than once but under ten times. The chain employs TRBV5-4 and TRBJ2-3; tentatively, D is TRBD1 (6 bases). Per the germline V gene, CDR1 is SGHNT and CDR2 is YYREEE (reference sequence). CDR3 length: 14 amino acids. Trimming removed 1 base at V and 4 bases at J, with 10 bases between. CDR3 in DNA: TGTGCCAGCAGCTTGTGGACAGACGCAGATACGCAGTATTTT. Its translation is CASSLWTDADTQYF.

The genes are TRBV12-3 or TRBV12-4 and TRBJ1-6, with D maybe TRBD1 (5 bases). This CDR3 has 15 residues. Trimming removed 3 bases at V and 6 bases at J, with 12 bases between. The CDR3 nucleotides are TGTGCCAGCAGTTTTGAAGGGGTTGGTAATTCACCCCTCCACTTT. This codes for CASSFEGVGNSPLHF.

This clonotype was found a few times. V and J are TRBV6-6 and TRBJ2-7, with D perhaps TRBD1 (6 bases). The CDR3 is 16 residues long. V lost 6 bases to trimming and J lost 4 bases, with 22 bases between them. The V gene's germline CDR1 is MNHNY and CDR2 SVGAGI (reference sequence). CDR3 DNA: TGTGCCAGCAGCCCCGGACAGCCTCCAATTCTTTACGAGCAGTACGTC. This gives the protein CASSPGQPPILYEQYV.

The sample holds a few counts of this clonotype. This chain joins TRBV2 and TRBJ1-5, with TRBD1 as a possible D gene (6 bases). The germline CDR1 and CDR2 sequences are SNHLY and FYNNEI. This CDR3 region has 13 residues. The V and J ends lost 6 bases and 5 bases respectively, with 11 bases between them. The CDR3 reads CASSPDRYQPQHF. The CDR3 DNA is TGTGCCAGCAGCCCAGACAGGTATCAGCCCCAGCATTTT.

In this sample, this clonotype turned up a few times. As DNA, the CDR3 is TGTGCCAGCAGCCTTCGTGGGGGAGCCCTTAATGAAAAACTGTTTTTT. This gives the protein CASSLRGGALNEKLFF. The rearrangement joins TRBV7-8 to TRBJ1-4, with a tentative D call TRBD1 (5 bases). V was cut by 5 bases and J by 4 bases, with 17 bases left in between. The CDR3 is 16 residues long. In germline, CDR1 is SGHVS, CDR2 FQNEAQ.

The sample holds a few counts of this clonotype. The chain couples TRBV28 to TRBJ2-7; TRBD1 might be the D (5 bases). This CDR3 spans 11 amino acids. The germline CDR1 and CDR2 sequences are MDHEN and SYDVKM. With 5 bases removed from V and 9 bases from J, the gap between germline ends came to 11 bases. CDR3 nucleotides: TGTGCCAGCAGTCCTGGAAGGGGGCAGTACGTC. This encodes CASSPGRGQYV.

This clonotype was seen only a few times. The genes are TRBV20-1 and TRBJ1-5, with 8 bases identical to TRBD1. The CDR3 contains 12 residues. V lost 5 bases, J lost 4 bases, and 1 base stayed unmatched. Germline V lookup: CDR1 DFQATT, CDR2 SNEGSKA (reference sequence). The CDR3 reads CSAWTGNQPQHF. CDR3 nucleotide sequence: TGCAGTGCTTGGACAGGGAATCAGCCCCAGCATTTT.

The chain couples TRBV28 to TRBJ2-7; 8 bases are a match to TRBD1. The CDR3 loop spans 14 amino acids. Germline CDR1 MDHEN, CDR2 SYDVKM. With V trimmed by 7 bases and J by 4 bases, 9 bases remained unmatched. CDR3 nucleotide sequence: TGTGCCAGCACCCACCGACAGGGGAATTACGAGCAGTACGTC. This codes for CASTHRQGNYEQYV.

This clonotype was picked up a small number of times. CDR3 loop: CSAASQIGTDTQYF. The CDR3 DNA reads as TGCAGCGCCGCCTCGCAGATCGGCACAGATACGCAGTATTTT. The J gene is TRBJ2-3, the V gene TRBV29-1; D remains unclear. Trimming pared 7 bases from V and 1 base from J, leaving 15 bases between. CDR3 size: 14 residues. Germline assignment: CDR1 SQVTM and CDR2 ANQGSEA.

There are a few counts of this clonotype. This chain links TRBV29-1 with TRBJ2-1; 10 bases line up with TRBD2. V lost 5 bases and J lost 4; bases outside the gene matches: 11. The CDR3 is made up of 16 amino acids. CDR1 and CDR2 (germline): SQVTM, ANQGSEA. The CDR3 sequence is CSVRGASGGTYNEQFF. The CDR3 coding sequence is TGCAGCGTTCGTGGGGCTAGCGGGGGCACATACAATGAGCAGTTCTTC.

This clonotype has only a few counts. V usage is TRBV29-1 and J usage is TRBJ2-5; unclear D gene. Germline V gene lookup returns CDR1 SQVTM and CDR2 ANQGSEA. V was trimmed by 6 bases and J by 1 base, leaving 9 bases between them. This CDR3 has 12 amino acids. CDR3 nucleotides: TGCAGCGTCGCTGTTTCCCAAGAGACCCAGTACTTC. Translation gives CSVAVSQETQYF.

This clonotype turned up a few times. The V gene is TRBV20-1, the J gene TRBJ2-1, with 12 bases matching TRBD2. This CDR3 comprises 18 residues. Germline trimming cut 3 bases from V and 5 bases from J; bases unmatched to any gene: 14. Germline-derived CDR1 and CDR2 are DFQATT and SNEGSKA (reference sequence). The DNA for the CDR3 is TGCAGTGCTAGTCCCGGACTAGCGGGGATAGTATCCCACAATGAGCAGTTCTTC. It translates to CSASPGLAGIVSHNEQFF.

The CDR3, as DNA: TGTGCCAGCAGACGGGAGACGGGGAACACCATATATTTT. This encodes CASRRETGNTIYF. The gene calls are TRBV7-2 and TRBJ1-3; D remains unclear. Trimming removed 6 bases from V and 7 bases from J, with 13 bases in between. The CDR3 is 13 amino acids. Germline V gene sequence: CDR1 SGHTA, CDR2 FQGNSA.

The chain uses TRBV5-1 and TRBJ2-7, with D possibly being TRBD1 or TRBD2 (5 bases each). V was cut by 4 bases and J by 5 bases, with 22 bases left in between. Germline V lookup: CDR1 SGHRS, CDR2 YFSETQ. The CDR3 runs 16 residues. In DNA, the CDR3 is TGCGCCAGCAGCCGGGACCCGGCCATATCTTCCGACGAGCAGTACTTC. Encoded protein: CASSRDPAISSDEQYF.

This clonotype was counted between two and nine times. The chain recombines TRBV27 with TRBJ2-6; D uncertain. V lost 5 bases and J 0 bases, leaving 5 bases between the germline ends. This CDR3 is 14 amino acids long. Germline V CDR1 and CDR2: MNHEY, SMNVEV (reference sequence). The CDR3 spells CASSALSGANVLTF. The CDR3 DNA follows: TGTGCCAGCAGTGCCCTCTCTGGGGCCAACGTCCTGACTTTC.

This clonotype has only a few counts. The V call is TRBV15, the J call TRBJ2-2; 11 bases align to TRBD1. CDR1 is LNHNV, CDR2 YYDKDF, per germline (reference sequence). The V segment lost 6 bases and the J segment 7 bases; nucleotides outside the gene matches: 7. The CDR3 runs 15 residues. CDR3 DNA sequence: TGTGCCACCAGGGCAACCGGGACAGGGGGCGGGGAGCTGTTTTTT. Encoded protein: CATRATGTGGGELFF.

The rearrangement links TRBV3-1 to TRBJ2-1; TRBD2 aligns across 7 bases. The CDR3 sequence is 15 residues long. Germline lookup yields CDR1 LGHDT and CDR2 YNNKEL (reference sequence). The V and J ends lost 5 bases and 2 bases, in that order; junction bases with no gene match: 6. CDR3 in DNA: TGTGCCAGCAGCGCGCGGACTAGTCCCTACAATGAGCAGTTCTTC. Its translation: CASSARTSPYNEQFF.

This clonotype was seen repeatedly, ten times or more. This chain links TRBV6-5 with TRBJ1-5; D unclear. Trimming removed 2 bases from V and 8 bases from J, with 16 bases in between. The CDR3 has 15 residues. Germline-derived CDR1 and CDR2 are MNHEY and SVGAGI. CDR3 in DNA: TGTGCCAGCAGTTACGGGCCCCCTAGCCTCGAGCCCCAGCATTTT. This translates into CASSYGPPSLEPQHF.

The table lists this clonotype with many counts. The chain employs TRBV12-3 or TRBV12-4 and TRBJ2-5; D gene uncertain. Between the trimmed V and J ends, which lost 3 bases and 2 bases, there was a span of 4 bases. The length of the CDR3 is 12 residues. In DNA, the CDR3 is TGTGCCAGCAGTTTCAGACAAGAGACCCAGTACTTC. This codes for CASSFRQETQYF.

This chain uses TRBV5-1 with TRBJ2-3; TRBD2 matches at 7 bases. The V and J ends lost 0 bases and 4 bases, in that order; junction bases with no gene match: 5. The CDR3 extends over 15 amino acids. Germline assignment: CDR1 SGHRS and CDR2 YFSETQ. Here the CDR3 DNA reads TGCGCCAGCAGCTTGGACTCGGGGGGTTCAGATACGCAGTATTTT. It encodes CASSLDSGGSDTQYF.

This clonotype was seen a handful of times. The chain uses TRBV9 and TRBJ2-3; tentative D call: TRBD2 (7 bases). V was pared by 3 bases and J by 7 bases, with 18 bases between. The germline CDR1 and CDR2 sequences are SGDLS and YYNGEE. The CDR3 loop spans 15 amino acids. CDR3 DNA sequence: TGTGCCAGCAGCGCCGGGGGGCTCGAGGTTCATACGCAGTATTTT. Protein product: CASSAGGLEVHTQYF.

This clonotype occurred a few times. The chain links TRBV18 to TRBJ1-1; D call uncertain. Germline assignment: CDR1 KGHSH and CDR2 LQKENI. The V gene lost 6 bases and the J gene lost 6 bases, with 14 bases spanning the gap. CDR3 length: 13 amino acids. The CDR3 reads CASSFQARAEAFF. The CDR3 DNA sequence: TGTGCCAGCTCTTTCCAGGCTCGGGCTGAAGCTTTCTTT.